This T cell receptor (beta chain) came from a study of blood T cells in healthy people across ages. This clonotype was counted a single time. V was pared by 7 bases and J by 7 bases, with 13 bases of the junction left unmatched. The CDR3 totals 15 residues. Per the germline V gene, CDR1 is SNHLY and CDR2 is FYNNEI. PCR was performed a second time for about 6 to 11 cycles using a sample-barcoded 5' primer and a J-beta primer mix. TCRdb recomputed calls from the 5' RACE reads with MiXCR, one row per CDR3 protein. Of about 1,400,000 distinct CDR3 sequences in the sample, roughly 40% are singletons; the top ten hold 7% to 9.5%.

This TCR came from a woman aged 18 to 35 in good health. Specimen: blood. The chain couples TRBV2 to TRBJ2-1; TRBD1 aligns across 7 bases. CDR3 nucleotide sequence: TGTGCCAGCATCCCAGACAGGGTAATTATAAATGAGCAGTTCTTC. This gives the protein CASIPDRVIINEQFF.